Each of the 18 T cell receptor beta chains below was sequenced from the same sample in a study of blood T cell repertoires in COVID-19. Some clones are missing from TCRdb's copy, which holds only in-frame ones; the method was immunoSEQ multiplex PCR. The table records 140,000 to 150,000 clones, 70% to 90% of them present only once. Input material: peripheral blood. These TCRs come from a woman aged 60 to 75 with COVID-19, enrolled during active disease.

This clone has a handful of counts. In nucleotides, the CDR3 is TGTGCCAGCAGCTTATCCCGGGGCAATCAGCCCCAGCATTTT. Translating gives CASSLSRGNQPQHF. V and J are TRBV7-8 and TRBJ1-5; D ambiguous. The CDR3 runs to 14 residues. V dropped 2 bases and J dropped 2 bases, with 7 bases sitting between them. CDR1 SGHVS and CDR2 FQNEAQ come from the germline V gene.

This clone appeared once. The chain is built from TRBV10-3 and TRBJ1-3, with 12 bases aligning to TRBD1. J was trimmed by 3 bases and V by 3 bases; bases with no gene match: 9. Germline assignment: CDR1 ENHRY and CDR2 SYGVKD. The CDR3 is made up of 18 amino acids. Here the CDR3 DNA reads TGTGCCATCAGTGACCCGGGACAGGGGGCGCGGGGTGGAAACACCATATATTTT. Its translation is CAISDPGQGARGGNTIYF.

The chain combines TRBV11-3 with TRBJ1-3; D not resolved. The CDR3 sequence is 16 residues long. The germline gives CDR1 SGHNT, CDR2 YENEEA. Trimming cost V 2 bases and J 0 bases, with 11 bases left between them. CDR3 in DNA: TGTGCCAGCAGCTTATCAACGGGGAACTCTGGAAACACCATATATTTT. Amino acids: CASSLSTGNSGNTIYF.

The chain carries TRBV4-1 and TRBJ1-1; a weak D match, TRBD1 (6 bases). V was pared by 1 base and J by 10 bases, with 19 bases between. The CDR3 covers 15 residues. The germline gives CDR1 MGHRA, CDR2 YSYEKL. DNA for the CDR3: TGCGCCAGCAGCCAAGTTATTGGTGTGGGGGCCCGAGCTTTCTTT. Protein sequence: CASSQVIGVGARAFF.

The chain is built from TRBV12-3 or TRBV12-4 and TRBJ2-7; 7 bases line up with TRBD1. J lost 3 bases, V lost 5 bases, and 4 bases had no gene match. CDR3 length: 13 amino acids. The DNA of the CDR3 is TGTGCCAGCAGTGCCGGGACAGACTACGAGCAGTACTTC. This gives the protein CASSAGTDYEQYF.

V and J are TRBV2 and TRBJ1-1, with a possible D match to TRBD1 (6 bases). The CDR3 extends over 16 amino acids. In germline, CDR1 is SNHLY, CDR2 FYNNEI. V lost 5 bases and J lost 8, with 24 bases in between. This CDR3 is CASSLRGDRLRAEAFF. The CDR3 coding sequence is TGTGCCAGCAGTCTCCGTGGAGACAGGCTACGGGCGGAAGCTTTCTTT.

The chain links TRBV4-2 to TRBJ2-7; D may be TRBD1 (8 bases). The CDR3 contains 15 residues. Germline V gives CDR1 LGHNA, CDR2 YNFKEQ. V lost 6 bases to trimming and J lost 2 bases, with 17 bases between them. In DNA form, the CDR3 reads TGTGCCAGCAGGACAGGGGAGGGAGCCCCCTACGAGCAGTACTTC. It yields the protein CASRTGEGAPYEQYF.

With respect to this clone: Different DNA sequences within this sample yield the same CDR3. This chain connects TRBV18 to TRBJ1-2, with 7 bases identical to TRBD1. V lost 2 bases, J lost 3 bases, and 0 bases stayed unmatched. The length of the CDR3 is 13 residues. CDR1 and CDR2 (germline): KGHSH, LQKENI. This CDR3 is CASSPDRDYGYTF. The CDR3 DNA follows: TGTGCCAGCTCACCAGACAGGGACTATGGCTACACCTTC.

The chain has TRBV5-1 and TRBJ1-1, with D perhaps TRBD1 (5 bases). There are 11 residues in the CDR3. The V end lost 6 bases, the J end lost 6 bases, and 9 bases lay between the germline ends. Germline assignment: CDR1 SGHRS and CDR2 YFSETQ. CDR3 loop: CASKEGSEAFF. The CDR3 DNA reads as TGCGCCAGCAAGGAGGGGTCTGAAGCTTTCTTT.

The genes are TRBV7-9 and TRBJ1-1, with 9 bases identical to TRBD1. V trimming: 6 bases; J trimming: 2 bases; junction bases outside the gene matches: 13. The CDR3 loop spans 17 amino acids. From germline, CDR1 is SEHNR and CDR2 FQNEAQ (reference sequence). CDR3 protein: CASRRGDRDYLNTEAFF. The CDR3 DNA reads as TGTGCCAGCAGGCGAGGGGACAGGGATTACCTAAACACTGAAGCTTTCTTT.

This chain links TRBV6-6 with TRBJ2-1; 7 nucleotides line up with TRBD1. The V gene's germline CDR1 is MNHNY and CDR2 SVGAGI (reference sequence). The CDR3 consists of 14 residues. J lost 6 bases, V lost 4 bases, and 6 bases had no gene match. The CDR3 sequence is CASSSNRGGNEQFF. The CDR3 DNA reads as TGTGCCAGCAGTTCTAACAGGGGCGGCAATGAGCAGTTCTTC.

The chain uses TRBV4-1 and TRBJ2-1, with TRBD2 matching over 9 bases. CDR1 is MGHRA, CDR2 YSYEKL, per germline. V was clipped by 0 bases and J by 9 bases; unmatched bases: 12. The CDR3 has 17 residues. The CDR3 DNA reads TGCGCCAGCAGCCAAGATGAGGGAGCGGGGGGCAGGAGTGAGCAGTTCTTC. Translating it yields CASSQDEGAGGRSEQFF.

The rearrangement links TRBV4-2 to TRBJ2-3; D might be TRBD1 (5 bases). V gave up 0 bases and J gave up 1 base, with 8 bases separating them. Per the germline V gene, CDR1 is LGHNA and CDR2 is YNFKEQ. The CDR3 spans 15 residues. CDR3 loop: CASSQEGPRTDTQYF. Written as DNA, the CDR3 is TGTGCCAGCAGCCAAGAGGGGCCCCGCACAGATACGCAGTATTTT.

The chain employs TRBV25-1 and TRBJ1-4, with D maybe TRBD1 (5 bases). The V gene's germline CDR1 is MGHDK and CDR2 SYGVNS. The CDR3 has 15 residues. V lost 1 base, J lost 7 bases, and 13 bases lay in between. Here the CDR3 DNA reads TGTGCCAGCAGTGAATTGGGGGGTCTGAGTGAAAAACTGTTTTTT. Translating it yields CASSELGGLSEKLFF.

A single count supports this clone. This chain connects TRBV30 to TRBJ1-3, with a possible D match to TRBD1 (6 bases). This CDR3 region has 15 residues. Germline CDR1 reads GTSNPN; CDR2 reads SVGIG (reference sequence). V gave up 3 bases and J gave up 4 bases, with 16 bases separating them. CDR3 loop: CAWSDAQGYGNTIYF. The CDR3 DNA is TGTGCCTGGAGCGATGCACAGGGATACGGAAACACCATATATTTT.

The chain employs TRBV27 and TRBJ2-5, with 7 nucleotides matching TRBD1. CDR3 length: 15 amino acids. Losses at the gene ends were 3 bases for V and 0 bases for J; bases not matched to a gene: 4. CDR1 is MNHEY, CDR2 SMNVEV, per germline (reference sequence). The CDR3, as DNA: TGTGCCAGCAGTTTCCGAGGACAGGACCAAGAGACCCAGTACTTC. Translation gives CASSFRGQDQETQYF.

The chain is built from TRBV11-2 and TRBJ2-2, with 15 bases lining up with TRBD2. In germline, CDR1 is SGHAT, CDR2 FQNNGV. Losses at the gene ends were 5 bases for V and 5 bases for J; bases not matched to a gene: 6. The CDR3 extends over 17 amino acids. The CDR3 sequence is CASSRGLAGGHTGELFF. The CDR3 DNA follows: TGTGCCAGCAGCCGTGGACTAGCGGGGGGGCATACCGGGGAGCTGTTTTTT.

V and J are TRBV3-1 (or the pseudogene TRBV3-2) and TRBJ2-5; 10 bases line up with TRBD1. V gave up 3 bases and J gave up 5 bases; unmatched junction bases: 6. This CDR3 has 15 residues. The V gene's germline CDR1 is LGHDT and CDR2 YNNKEL (reference sequence). This CDR3 is CASSHGTGVGETQYF. The CDR3 bases are TGTGCCAGCAGCCATGGGACAGGGGTTGGGGAGACCCAGTACTTC.